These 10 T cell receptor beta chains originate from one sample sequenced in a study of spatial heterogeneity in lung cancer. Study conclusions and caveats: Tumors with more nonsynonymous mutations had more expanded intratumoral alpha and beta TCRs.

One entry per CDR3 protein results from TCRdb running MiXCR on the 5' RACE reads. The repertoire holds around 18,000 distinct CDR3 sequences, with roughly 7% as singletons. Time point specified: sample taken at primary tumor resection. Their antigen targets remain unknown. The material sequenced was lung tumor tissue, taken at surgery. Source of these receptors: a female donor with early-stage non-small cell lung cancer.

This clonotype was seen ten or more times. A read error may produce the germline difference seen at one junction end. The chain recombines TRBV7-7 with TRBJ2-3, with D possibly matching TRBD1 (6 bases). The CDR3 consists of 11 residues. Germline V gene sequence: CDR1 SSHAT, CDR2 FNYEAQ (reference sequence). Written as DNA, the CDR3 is TGTGCTAGCAGCCAGGGGGATACGCAGTATTTT. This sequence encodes CASSQGDTQYF.

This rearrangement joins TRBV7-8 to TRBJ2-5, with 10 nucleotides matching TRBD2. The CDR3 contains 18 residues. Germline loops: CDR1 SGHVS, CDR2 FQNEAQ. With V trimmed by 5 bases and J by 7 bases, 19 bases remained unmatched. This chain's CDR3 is CASSTQTSGPNSFRTQYF. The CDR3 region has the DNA TGTGCCAGCAGCACCCAGACTAGCGGGCCTAATTCTTTTAGGACCCAGTACTTC.

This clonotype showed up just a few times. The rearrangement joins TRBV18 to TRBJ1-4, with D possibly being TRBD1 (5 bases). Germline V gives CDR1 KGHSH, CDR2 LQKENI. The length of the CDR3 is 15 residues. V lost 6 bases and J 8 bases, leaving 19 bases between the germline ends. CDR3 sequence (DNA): TGTGCCAGCTCGCCGGACCGCGGGGGACTCGAAAAACTGTTTTTT. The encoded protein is CASSPDRGGLEKLFF.

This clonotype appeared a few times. Written as DNA, the CDR3 is TGTGCCAGCAGCGGTGACTATTATTCCTACGAGCAGTACTTC. Residues: CASSGDYYSYEQYF. The V call is TRBV7-2, the J call TRBJ2-7; D is possibly TRBD2 (5 bases). Trimming took 5 bases from V and 1 from J, leaving 12 bases between them. The length of the CDR3 is 14 residues. The germline V gene encodes CDR1 SGHTA and CDR2 FQGNSA.

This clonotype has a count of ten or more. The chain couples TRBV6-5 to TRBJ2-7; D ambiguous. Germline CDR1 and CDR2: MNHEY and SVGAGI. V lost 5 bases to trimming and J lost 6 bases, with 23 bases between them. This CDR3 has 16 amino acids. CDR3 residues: CASSLPPDGGSGEQYF. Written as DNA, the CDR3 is TGTGCCAGCAGTCTCCCGCCGGACGGCGGTAGTGGCGAGCAGTACTTC.

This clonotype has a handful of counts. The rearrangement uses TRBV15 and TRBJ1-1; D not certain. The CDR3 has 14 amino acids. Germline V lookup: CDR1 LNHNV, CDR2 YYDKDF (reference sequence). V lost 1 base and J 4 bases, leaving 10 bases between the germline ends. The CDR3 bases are TGTGCCACCAGCAGAGTTGGCCGGGCCACTGAAGCTTTCTTT. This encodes CATSRVGRATEAFF.

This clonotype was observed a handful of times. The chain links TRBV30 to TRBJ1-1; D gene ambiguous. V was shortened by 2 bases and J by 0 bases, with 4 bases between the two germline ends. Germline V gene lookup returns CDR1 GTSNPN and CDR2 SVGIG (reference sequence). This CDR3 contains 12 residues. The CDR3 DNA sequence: TGTGCCTGGAGTCCCATGAACACTGAAGCTTTCTTT. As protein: CAWSPMNTEAFF.

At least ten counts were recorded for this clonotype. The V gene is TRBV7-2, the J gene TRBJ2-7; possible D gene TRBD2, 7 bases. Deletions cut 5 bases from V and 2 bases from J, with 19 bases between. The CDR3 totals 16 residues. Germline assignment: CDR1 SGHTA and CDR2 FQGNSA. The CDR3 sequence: CASSGGASGKTYEQYF. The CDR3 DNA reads TGTGCCAGCAGCGGGGGGGCCAGCGGGAAGACCTACGAGCAGTACTTC. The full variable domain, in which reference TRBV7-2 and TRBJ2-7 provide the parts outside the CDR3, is GAGVSQSPSNKVTEKGKDVELRCDPISGHTALYWYRQSLGQGLEFLIYFQGNSAPDKSGLPSDRFSAERTGGSVSTLTIQRTQQEDSAVYLCASSGGASGKTYEQYFGPGTRLTVT.

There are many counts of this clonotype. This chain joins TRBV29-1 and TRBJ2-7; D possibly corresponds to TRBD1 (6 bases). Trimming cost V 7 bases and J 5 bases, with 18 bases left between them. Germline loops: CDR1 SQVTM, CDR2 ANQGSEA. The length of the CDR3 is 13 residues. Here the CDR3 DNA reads TGCAGCGCCCGCCCAGGGGCTACCCACGAGCAGTACTTC. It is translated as CSARPGATHEQYF.

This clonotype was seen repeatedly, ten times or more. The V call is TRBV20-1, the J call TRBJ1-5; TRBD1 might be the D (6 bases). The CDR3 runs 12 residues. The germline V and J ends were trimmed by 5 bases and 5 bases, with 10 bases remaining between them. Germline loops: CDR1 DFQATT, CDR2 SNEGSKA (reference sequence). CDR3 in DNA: TGCAGTGCTTTACAGGGTGATCAGCCCCAGCATTTT. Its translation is CSALQGDQPQHF.